Given below is one TCR beta chain in context. This clonotype came up a few times. It lacks a known antigen. No clone much larger than this one lies a single base away; base qualities are absent. This entry comes from a study of blood T cells in healthy people across ages (dated by TCRdb to between 2014 and 2016). Background on the whole study: In model experiments, roughly one uniquely barcoded TCR beta cDNA molecule per two T cells was captured by template switching. To track age-related changes in TCR beta repertoire diversity, the study relied on deep sequencing normalized with unique cDNA molecular identifiers. The donors were divided into four age groups: young (average about 16 years), middle-aged (approximately 41), aged (approximately 64) and long-lived (nearly 85). To avoid experimental bias, donors of different ages were distributed randomly across sequencing lanes. Two additional independent replicas of 1 million unique cDNA reads from the same blood draw were analyzed for two donors (one aged 18 to 30 and one aged 80 or older). Findings and caveats that apply to the study as a whole: The long-lived group showed more naive CD4+ T cells, fewer expanded clones and increased TCR diversity than the aged group, suggesting age selection. Estimates of total diversity based on one million sequenced T cells were considered lower bounds and underestimates. There was a strong correlation between observed TCR beta diversity and the percentage of naive T cells measured by flow cytometry. Conclusive comparison of naive and antigen-experienced compartments was prevented by the profiling of bulk unsorted PBMCs. Because the CMV infection status of the donors was unknown, age-related changes in expanded clonotypes may potentially have been confounded. Observed TCR beta diversity per million T cells fell roughly linearly with age, and a significant reduction was already apparent by age approximately 41.

The donors were roughly 40 Caucasian individuals from Russia, aged roughly 6 to 90 years, who were systemically healthy. Each donor gave around 9.8 milliliters of peripheral blood, collected into EDTA-treated Vacutainer tubes. Ficoll-Paque density-gradient centrifugation was used to isolate PBMCs, with at least 7 million per sample. Trizol reagent was used to extract total RNA from the PBMCs, yielding at least 5.5 micrograms per sample. For every donor, an aliquot of PBMCs went through flow cytometry to measure the percentages of naive CD45RAhigh/CD27high T cells. The CDR3 starts with the cysteine, ends with the phenylalanine, and has 14 residues. The read is trimmed to its CDR3 DNA, 42 bases read in frame from base 1. CDR1 LGHNA and CDR2 YSLEER were looked up in the germline V gene. From V the trimming removes 4 bases and from J it removes 5 bases, while the gene matches leave 5 bases of the junction unaccounted for.

The library relied on 5' RACE. For sequencing, an Illumina HiSeq 2500 was employed. A second PCR of roughly 7 to 12 cycles was run with a J-beta primer mix and a sample-barcoded 5' primer. A template-switch 5' adaptor carrying 12 random nucleotides introduced a unique molecular identifier onto each TCR beta cDNA molecule. Each sample yielded at least 2.5 million CDR3-containing paired-end reads. First-strand cDNA synthesis was performed from all RNA using the Mint cDNA synthesis kit, with priming by a TRBC-specific oligonucleotide. Following uracil-DNA glycosylase treatment, a first 18-cycle PCR with universal primers M1SS and BC2_uni_R was performed on all cDNA. The source study handled its data this way. Each sample was normalized by randomly selecting 1 million high-quality reads, each carrying a distinct molecular identifier. Reads with shared molecular identifiers were discarded instead of being binned into consensus sequences. CDR3 identification, clonotype clustering and error correction used MiTCR with a Q25 quality threshold and the strictest error-elimination algorithm. Lower-bound total TCR beta diversity was estimated with a nonparametric unseen species model using Euler transformation. Using fastp at Q25 and MiXCR, TCRdb reprocessed the public reads and kept productive beta chains. When rows share a CDR3 protein, they turn into one entry using the most common DNA and genes. Clone size and V and J calls follow TCRdb, not the original study. The sample has more than 650,000 distinct CDR3 sequences on record, 22% of them singletons. In total, the top ten clones hold about 22% of the sample.

The sequenced material came from blood. The receptor's source is a man between 65 and 80 years old in good health. The chain links TRBV4-3 with TRBJ2-1; the central 7 bases match TRBD2. The CDR3 corresponds to CASSPGLDHNEQFF. The nucleotide sequence reads as follows: TGCGCCAGCAGCCCCGGACTAGACCACAATGAGCAGTTCTTC.